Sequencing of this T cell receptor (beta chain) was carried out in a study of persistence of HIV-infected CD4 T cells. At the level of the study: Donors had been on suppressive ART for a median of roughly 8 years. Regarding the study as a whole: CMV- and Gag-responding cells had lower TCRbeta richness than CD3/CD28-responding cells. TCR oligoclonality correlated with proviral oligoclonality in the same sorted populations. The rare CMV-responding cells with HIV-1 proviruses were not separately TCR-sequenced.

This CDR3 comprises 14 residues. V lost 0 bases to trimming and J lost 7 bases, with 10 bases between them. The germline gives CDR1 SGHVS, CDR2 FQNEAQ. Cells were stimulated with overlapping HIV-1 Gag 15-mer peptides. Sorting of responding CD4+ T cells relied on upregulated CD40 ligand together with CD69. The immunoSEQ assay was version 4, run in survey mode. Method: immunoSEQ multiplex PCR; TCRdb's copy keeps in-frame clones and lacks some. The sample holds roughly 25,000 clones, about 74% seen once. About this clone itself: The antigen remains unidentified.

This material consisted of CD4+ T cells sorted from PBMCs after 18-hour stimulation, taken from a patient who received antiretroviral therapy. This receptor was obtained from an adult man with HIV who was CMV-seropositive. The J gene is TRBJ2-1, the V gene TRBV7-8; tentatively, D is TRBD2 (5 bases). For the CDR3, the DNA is TGTGCCAGCAGCTTAGCGGTTACGGGGAATGAGCAGTTCTTC. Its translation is CASSLAVTGNEQFF.